Listed below are T cell receptor beta chains from one sample, sequenced in a study of CD8 T cells in ankylosing spondylitis. TCRdb reanalysed the 5' RACE reads using MiXCR and keeps one entry per CDR3 protein. The sample holds under 850,000 distinct CDR3 sequences, roughly 19% seen once. Sequenced sample: blood, either unsorted or a sorted T cell fraction (not recorded which). The receptor set was obtained from a male donor with ankylosing spondylitis. Both conserved end residues are part of each CDR3. A D gene is named only where the DNA matches it firmly. Clone size is given for some rows only: seen once, a few or many times, or a class if the clone is expanded.

>many|TRBJ2-2|TRBV4-1|TRBD2
CASSLAGDNTGELFF
TGCGCCAGCAGCCTAGCGGGGGACAACACCGGGGAGCTGTTTTTT
>few|TRBJ2-7|TRBV5-1|NA
CASRAFTGYEQYF
TGCGCCAGCAGAGCCTTTACAGGGTACGAGCAGTACTTC
>few|TRBJ2-1|TRBV3-1|NA
CASSQAIIGTSSYEQFF
TGTGCCAGCAGCCAAGCTATTATAGGAACTAGCAGCTATGAGCAGTTCTTC
>NA|TRBJ2-2|TRBV29-1|NA
CSVAQGSGELFF
TGCAGCGTTGCTCAGGGTTCCGGGGAGCTGTTTTTT
>few|TRBJ2-7|TRBV7-8|NA
CASSLVTARQPPYEQYF
TGTGCCAGCAGCTTAGTCACGGCTCGGCAGCCACCCTACGAGCAGTACTTC
>NA|TRBJ1-4|TRBV4-2|NA
CASSQDIQGQGEKLFF
TGTGCCAGCAGCCAAGATATCCAGGGCCAGGGTGAAAAACTGTTTTTT
>NA|TRBJ1-6|TRBV12-3/TRBV12-4|NA
CASSLRGGSPLHF
TGTGCCAGCAGTTTAAGGGGGGGATCACCCCTCCACTTT
>few|TRBJ1-6|TRBV5-1|NA
CASSLGTANSPLHF
TGCGCCAGCAGCTTAGGGACGGCCAATTCACCCCTCCACTTT
>few|TRBJ2-3|TRBV12-3/TRBV12-4|TRBD2
CASTLRLASTDTQYF
TGTGCCAGCACCCTTAGACTAGCCTCCACAGATACGCAGTATTTT
>NA|TRBJ2-7|TRBV7-8|TRBD2
CASSLSTPGLAVYEQYF
TGTGCCAGCAGCTTATCTACCCCGGGACTAGCGGTCTACGAGCAGTACTTC
>NA|TRBJ1-1|TRBV4-3|NA
CASSQDLPAGLNTEAFF
TGCGCCAGCAGCCAAGACCTCCCTGCGGGGCTAAACACTGAAGCTTTCTTT
>few|TRBJ2-1|TRBV11-2|NA
CASSWAPGYNEQFF
TGTGCCAGCAGCTGGGCCCCAGGGTACAATGAGCAGTTCTTC
>NA|TRBJ2-1|TRBV7-2|NA
CASSFTTDYNEQFF
TGTGCCAGCAGCTTCACGACTGACTACAATGAGCAGTTCTTC
>few|TRBJ1-1|TRBV12-3/TRBV12-4|NA
CASSFYGTEAFF
TGTGCCAGCAGTTTTTATGGCACTGAAGCTTTCTTT
>NA|TRBJ2-2|TRBV27|NA
CASSFSGVSNTGELFF
TGTGCCAGCAGTTTTTCAGGCGTTTCGAACACCGGGGAGCTGTTTTTT
>NA|TRBJ2-1|TRBV6-2/TRBV6-3|NA
CASRTLFRDEQFF
TGTGCCAGCAGAACCCTGTTTCGGGATGAGCAGTTCTTC
>NA|TRBJ2-2|TRBV5-1|NA
CASRRGGTTNTGELFF
TGCGCCAGCCGCCGTGGGGGGACCACGAACACCGGGGAGCTGTTTTTT
>NA|TRBJ1-4|TRBV7-9|NA
CASSFVPPGEKLFF
TGTGCCAGCAGCTTTGTACCCCCAGGCGAAAAACTGTTTTTT
>few|TRBJ1-1|TRBV2|TRBD1
CASSERGQGMNTEAFF
TGTGCCAGCAGTGAAAGAGGACAGGGGATGAACACTGAAGCTTTCTTT
>many|TRBJ2-7|TRBV2|NA
CASSTHRDGDYEQYF
TGTGCCAGCAGCACCCACCGGGACGGGGACTACGAGCAGTACTTC
>many|TRBJ1-2|TRBV2|NA
CASRTANYGYTF
TGTGCCAGCAGGACAGCTAACTATGGCTACACCTTC
>few|TRBJ1-6|TRBV4-1|TRBD1
CASSQVPQGRSPLHF
TGCGCCAGCAGCCAGGTCCCACAGGGGAGATCACCCCTCCACTTT
>NA|TRBJ2-4|TRBV5-6|TRBD1
CASSPRGTGAKNIQYF
TGTGCCAGCAGCCCGAGGGGGACAGGGGCCAAAAACATTCAGTACTTC
>few|TRBJ1-1|TRBV20-1|NA
CSARDPTSPQGEAFF
TGCAGTGCTAGAGATCCCACATCGCCCCAGGGGGAAGCTTTCTTT
>few|TRBJ2-5|TRBV7-9|NA
CASSLGSGWETQYF
TGTGCCAGCAGCTTAGGGTCAGGGTGGGAGACCCAGTACTTC
>NA|TRBJ2-4|TRBV4-1|NA
CASSPGPLLKNIQYF
TGCGCCAGCAGCCCGGGACCCCTTTTAAAAAACATTCAGTACTTC
>NA|TRBJ2-6|TRBV6-2/TRBV6-3|NA
CASSPPIAKEGLHSGANVLTF
TGTGCCAGCAGCCCACCCATAGCCAAGGAGGGTCTACACTCTGGGGCCAACGTCCTGACTTTC
>NA|TRBJ2-3|TRBV18|NA
CASSPPVTSTDTQYF
TGTGCCAGCTCACCACCTGTTACTAGCACAGATACGCAGTATTTT
>NA|TRBJ2-1|TRBV15|TRBD2
CATSRGGGNEQFF
TGTGCCACCAGCAGAGGCGGGGGCAATGAGCAGTTCTTC
>few|TRBJ2-1|TRBV4-2|NA
CASSQLGLNNEQFF
TGTGCCAGCAGCCAACTGGGGCTAAACAATGAGCAGTTCTTC
>few|TRBJ1-2|TRBV2|TRBD1
CASTTEGTGNYGYTF
TGTGCCAGCACCACCGAGGGGACAGGGAACTATGGCTACACCTTC
>NA|TRBJ1-5|TRBV2|TRBD1
CASRATGTGSGQPQHF
TGTGCCAGCAGAGCAACCGGGACAGGGTCGGGGCAGCCCCAGCATTTT
>many|TRBJ2-7|TRBV20-1|TRBD1
CSARIEDRGSYEQYF
TGCAGTGCTAGAATCGAGGACAGGGGCTCCTACGAGCAGTACTTC
>NA|TRBJ2-7|TRBV7-2|NA
CASSLGLLEYEQYF
TGTGCCAGCAGCTTAGGACTCCTGGAGTACGAGCAGTACTTC